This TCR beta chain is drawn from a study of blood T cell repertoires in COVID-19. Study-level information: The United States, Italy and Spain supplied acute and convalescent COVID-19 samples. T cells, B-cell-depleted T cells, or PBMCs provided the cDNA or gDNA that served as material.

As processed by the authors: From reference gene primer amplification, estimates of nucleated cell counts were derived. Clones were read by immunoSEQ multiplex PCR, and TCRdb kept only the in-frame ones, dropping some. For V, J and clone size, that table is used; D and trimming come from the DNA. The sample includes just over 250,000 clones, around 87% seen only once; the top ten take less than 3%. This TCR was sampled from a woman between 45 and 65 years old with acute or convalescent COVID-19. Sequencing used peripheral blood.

CDR3 sequence: CASSLDNVEQFF. CDR3 coding DNA: TGTGCCAGCAGCTTAGATAATGTTGAGCAGTTCTTC. The chain is built from TRBV11-3 and TRBJ2-1, with D hard to call. The V end lost 0 bases, the J end lost 9 bases, and 6 bases lay between the germline ends. The germline gives CDR1 SGHNT, CDR2 YENEEA. The CDR3 sequence is 12 residues long. Full variable domain (remainder filled in from reference TRBV11-3 and TRBJ2-1): EAGVVQSPRYKIIEKKQPVAFWCNPISGHNTLYWYLQNLGQGPELLIRYENEEAVDDSQLPKDRFSAERLKGVDSTLKIQPAELGDSAVYLCASSLDNVEQFFGPGTRLTVL.